The rows below give T cell receptor beta chains drawn from one sample of a study of beta chain features in type 1 diabetes. Repertoires were generated with immunoSEQ multiplex PCR, while TCRdb's copy carries only in-frame clones and drops some. The table has 150,000 to 190,000 clones, roughly 11% seen once; the top ten hold around 2%. Specimen: central memory CD4+ T cells from blood. The origin of the receptors is a young man in good health. CDR3s include the opening cysteine and the closing phenylalanine or tryptophan. A D gene is named only where the DNA matches it firmly. Clone size is not always given. Where it is, it says once, few, many or a class for expanded clones.

v_call: TRBV5-4; d_call: -; clone_size: -; j_call: TRBJ2-6; cdr3_nt: TGTGCCAGCAGCTTGGCCATTTTCTCTGGGGCCAACGTCCTGACTTTC; cdr3_aa: CASSLAIFSGANVLTF
v_call: TRBV14; d_call: -; clone_size: -; j_call: TRBJ2-5; cdr3_nt: TGTGCCAGCAGCCAACAGAAACTAGCTATTCCCGGGGAGACCCAGTACTTC; cdr3_aa: CASSQQKLAIPGETQYF
v_call: TRBV7-9; d_call: TRBD2; clone_size: few; j_call: TRBJ2-1; cdr3_nt: TGTGCCAGCAGCTTAGCTGGACTAGCGGGAGCTGAGCAGTTCTTC; cdr3_aa: CASSLAGLAGAEQFF
v_call: TRBV27; d_call: -; clone_size: many; j_call: TRBJ2-4; cdr3_nt: TGTGCCAGCGGCCAGTCGGAGGGAGCCAAAAACATTCAGTACTTC; cdr3_aa: CASGQSEGAKNIQYF
v_call: TRBV29-1; d_call: -; clone_size: few; j_call: TRBJ1-1; cdr3_nt: TGCAGCGTTGAACCCCTGGTCTCAAGGGAAGCTTTCTTT; cdr3_aa: CSVEPLVSREAFF
v_call: TRBV10-3; d_call: TRBD1; clone_size: -; j_call: TRBJ2-6; cdr3_nt: TGTGCCATTGGGGCCGGGACAGGGGGCTCTGGGGCCAACGTCCTGACTTTC; cdr3_aa: CAIGAGTGGSGANVLTF
v_call: TRBV4-1; d_call: TRBD2; clone_size: few; j_call: TRBJ2-7; cdr3_nt: TGCGCCAGCAGCCAAGAATCCCAGGGAGGGGCTGGGCGCACTGGATACTACGAGCAGTACTTC; cdr3_aa: CASSQESQGGAGRTGYYEQYF
v_call: TRBV9; d_call: -; clone_size: -; j_call: TRBJ2-3; cdr3_nt: TGTGCCAGCAGCGTACAAGGAGCCAGGGGCACAGATACGCAGTATTTT; cdr3_aa: CASSVQGARGTDTQYF
v_call: TRBV6-5; d_call: TRBD1; clone_size: -; j_call: TRBJ2-7; cdr3_nt: TGTGCCAGCCCTGAGACAGGGAATATCTACGAGCAGTACTTC; cdr3_aa: CASPETGNIYEQYF
v_call: TRBV9; d_call: -; clone_size: -; j_call: TRBJ1-2; cdr3_nt: TGTGCCAGCAGCGCCGGTAATCCCGGGACAAGCTATGGCTACACCTTC; cdr3_aa: CASSAGNPGTSYGYTF